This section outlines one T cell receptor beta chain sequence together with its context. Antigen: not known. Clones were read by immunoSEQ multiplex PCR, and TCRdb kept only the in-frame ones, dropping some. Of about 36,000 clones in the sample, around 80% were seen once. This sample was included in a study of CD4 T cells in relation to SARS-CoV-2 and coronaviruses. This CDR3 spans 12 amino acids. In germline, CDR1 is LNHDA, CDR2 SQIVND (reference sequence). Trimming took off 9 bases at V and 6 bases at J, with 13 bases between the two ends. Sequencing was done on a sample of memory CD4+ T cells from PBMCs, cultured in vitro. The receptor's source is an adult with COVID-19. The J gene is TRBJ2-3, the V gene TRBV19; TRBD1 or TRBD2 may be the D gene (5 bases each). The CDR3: CASLHEGDTQYF. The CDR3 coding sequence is TGTGCCAGCCTACACGAGGGGGATACGCAGTATTTT.